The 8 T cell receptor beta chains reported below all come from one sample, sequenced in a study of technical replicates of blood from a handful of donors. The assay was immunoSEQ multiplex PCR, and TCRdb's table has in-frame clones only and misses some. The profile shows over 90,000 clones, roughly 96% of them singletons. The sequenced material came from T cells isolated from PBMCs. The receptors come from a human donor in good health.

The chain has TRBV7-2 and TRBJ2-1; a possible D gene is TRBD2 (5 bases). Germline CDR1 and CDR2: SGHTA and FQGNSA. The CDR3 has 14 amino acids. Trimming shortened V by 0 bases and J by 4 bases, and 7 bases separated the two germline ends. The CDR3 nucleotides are TGTGCCAGCAGCTTAGCGGCGGGTTACAATGAGCAGTTCTTC. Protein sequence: CASSLAAGYNEQFF.

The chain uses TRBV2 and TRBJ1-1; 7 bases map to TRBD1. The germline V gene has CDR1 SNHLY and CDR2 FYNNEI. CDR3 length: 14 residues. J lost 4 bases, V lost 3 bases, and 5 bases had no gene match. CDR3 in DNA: TGTGCCAGCAGTGATAGGACAGGAGGCACTGAAGCTTTCTTT. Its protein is CASSDRTGGTEAFF.

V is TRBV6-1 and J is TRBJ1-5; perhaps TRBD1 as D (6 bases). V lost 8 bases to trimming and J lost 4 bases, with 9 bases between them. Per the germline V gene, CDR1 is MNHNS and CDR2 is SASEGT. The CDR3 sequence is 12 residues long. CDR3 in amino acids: CASGQFNQPQHF. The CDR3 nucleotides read TGTGCCAGCGGACAGTTTAATCAGCCCCAGCATTTT.

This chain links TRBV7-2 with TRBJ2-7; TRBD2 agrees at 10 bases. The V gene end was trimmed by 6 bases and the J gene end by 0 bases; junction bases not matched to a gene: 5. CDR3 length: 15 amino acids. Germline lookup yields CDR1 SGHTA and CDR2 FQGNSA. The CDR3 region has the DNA TGTGCCAGCAGTCAAGCGGGAGGGTCCTCCTACGAGCAGTACTTC. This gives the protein CASSQAGGSSYEQYF.

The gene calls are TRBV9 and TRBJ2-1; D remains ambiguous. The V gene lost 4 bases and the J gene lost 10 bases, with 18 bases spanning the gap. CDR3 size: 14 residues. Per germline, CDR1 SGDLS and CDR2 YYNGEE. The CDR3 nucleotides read TGTGCCAGCAGCTCCCAACTCCTATTTGTGGAGCAGTTCTTC. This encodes CASSSQLLFVEQFF.

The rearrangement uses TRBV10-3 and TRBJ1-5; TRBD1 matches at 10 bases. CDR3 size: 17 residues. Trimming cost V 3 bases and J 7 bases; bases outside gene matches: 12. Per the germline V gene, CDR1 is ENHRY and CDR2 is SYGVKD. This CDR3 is CAISDDLGQGRSQPQHF. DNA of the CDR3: TGTGCCATCAGTGATGATTTGGGACAGGGGAGAAGCCAGCCCCAGCATTTT.

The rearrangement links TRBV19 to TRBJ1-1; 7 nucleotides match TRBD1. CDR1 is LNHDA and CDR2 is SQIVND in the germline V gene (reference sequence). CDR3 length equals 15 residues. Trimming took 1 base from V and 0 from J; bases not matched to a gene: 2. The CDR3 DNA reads TGTGCCAGTAGTATAGGGGACAGACTGAACACTGAAGCTTTCTTT. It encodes CASSIGDRLNTEAFF.

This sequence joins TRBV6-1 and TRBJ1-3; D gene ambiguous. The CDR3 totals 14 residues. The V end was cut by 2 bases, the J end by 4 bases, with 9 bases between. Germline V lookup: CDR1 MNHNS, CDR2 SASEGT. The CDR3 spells CASSETPRGNTIYF. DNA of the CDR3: TGTGCCAGCAGTGAAACCCCGCGGGGAAACACCATATATTTT.